The clone carrying this T cell receptor beta chain was detected only a few times. Its antigen is still unknown. This entry is derived from a study of identical twins. The study, taken as a whole, reports: Twins showed weaker excess sharing in their beta out-of-frame sequences. Abundant beta clonotypes from cord blood had fewer insertions, unlike memory repertoires, which showed none.

A universal primer binding site was introduced by template switching. The final cDNA contained unique molecular identifiers. MiXCR, run by TCRdb on the 5' RACE reads, gives a single entry per CDR3 protein. The top ten hold roughly 2% of the sample, which has about 700,000 distinct CDR3 sequences, around 6% seen once. Only healthy Caucasians were enrolled as donors. The ends were cut back, 3 bases at V and 0 bases at J, with 13 bases in the middle. This CDR3 spans 15 amino acids. Per the germline V gene, CDR1 is DFQATT and CDR2 is SNEGSKA (reference sequence). The sample comprised naive T cells sorted from blood. This chain links TRBV20-1 with TRBJ2-3; TRBD1 might be the D (6 bases). The clonotype was recovered from a man between 18 and 35 years old in good health. Here the CDR3 reads CSARIGQSSTDTQYF. In DNA, the CDR3 is TGCAGTGCTAGGATCGGACAGAGTAGCACAGATACGCAGTATTTT.